One sample yielded the 25 T cell receptor beta chains listed below, sequenced in a study of radiation and T cells in renal cell carcinoma. Time point meaning: blood 4 weeks post-SBRT, at nephrectomy. As for treatment: 15 Gy SBRT to primary tumor, nephrectomy 4 weeks later. The method was immunoSEQ multiplex PCR; TCRdb's version includes in-frame clones alone and lacks a portion of them. This table holds 150,000 to 200,000 clones, about 88% found once. Sequenced here: blood, sampled from a patient whose treatment included radiotherapy and nephrectomy. Receptor source: a woman between 45 and 60 years old with renal cell carcinoma.

J is TRBJ2-6 and V is TRBV18; D unclear. V was trimmed by 1 base and J by 0 bases, leaving 4 bases between them. The germline V gene has CDR1 KGHSH and CDR2 LQKENI. CDR3 size: 15 residues. This CDR3 is CASSPLSSGANVLTF. CDR3 bases: TGTGCCAGCTCACCACTCAGCTCTGGGGCCAACGTCCTGACTTTC.

The genes are TRBV25-1 and TRBJ2-5; a possible D gene is TRBD2 (6 bases). This CDR3 has 15 residues. The V and J ends lost 2 bases and 9 bases respectively, with 19 bases between them. The V gene's germline CDR1 is MGHDK and CDR2 SYGVNS. The CDR3: CASSEPSGLLGAQYF. Here the CDR3 DNA reads TGTGCCAGCAGTGAACCCTCGGGACTGTTGGGGGCCCAGTACTTC.

The chain combines TRBV7-3 with TRBJ1-1; D is unclear. The length of the CDR3 is 15 residues. Per the germline V gene, CDR1 is SGHTA and CDR2 is FQGTGA. With 2 bases removed from V and 1 base from J, the gap between germline ends came to 11 bases. The CDR3 sequence: CASSLQSFRNTEAFF. CDR3 DNA sequence: TGTGCCAGCAGCTTACAATCATTTAGGAACACTGAAGCTTTCTTT. The complete variable domain, with remaining parts taken from reference TRBV7-3 and TRBJ1-1, reads GAGVSQTPSNKVTEKGKYVELRCDPISGHTALYWYRQSLGQGPEFLIYFQGTGAADDSGLPNDRFFAVRPEGSVSTLKIQRTERGDSAVYLCASSLQSFRNTEAFFGQGTRLTVV.

The chain carries TRBV28 and TRBJ1-2, with D possibly being TRBD1 (6 bases). Trimming stripped 5 bases from V and 5 bases from J, with 18 bases between. Germline-derived CDR1 and CDR2 are MDHEN and SYDVKM. The CDR3 runs 15 residues. CDR3 protein: CASSLTGLRGYGYTF. CDR3 coding DNA: TGTGCCAGCAGTCTTACAGGGCTCCGCGGGTATGGCTACACCTTC.

The chain links TRBV15 to TRBJ1-1, with D possibly TRBD1 on 5 matching bases. The germline V and J ends were trimmed by 0 bases and 0 bases, with 8 bases remaining between them. CDR3 length: 15 amino acids. The germline CDR1 and CDR2 sequences are LNHNV and YYDKDF (reference sequence). The CDR3 spells CATSRDQGLNTEAFF. In nucleotides, the CDR3 is TGTGCCACCAGCAGAGATCAGGGTTTGAACACTGAAGCTTTCTTT.

The chain employs TRBV19 and TRBJ1-1; 7 bases align to TRBD1. Germline V gene data show CDR1 as LNHDA and CDR2 as SQIVND (reference sequence). The CDR3 contains 15 residues. Trimming took 6 bases from V and 0 from J; bases not matched to a gene: 7. The CDR3 is CASRGTALMNTEAFF. CDR3 coding DNA: TGTGCCAGTAGAGGGACAGCCCTTATGAACACTGAAGCTTTCTTT.

J is TRBJ2-2 and V is TRBV29-1; the match to TRBD2 covers 9 bases. From germline, CDR1 is SQVTM and CDR2 ANQGSEA. The CDR3 runs 13 residues. J was trimmed by 6 bases and V by 4 bases; bases with no gene match: 3. CDR3 loop: CSVAVAGAGELFF. The CDR3 DNA reads as TGCAGCGTTGCGGTAGCGGGGGCCGGGGAGCTGTTTTTT.

The rearrangement links TRBV19 to TRBJ2-7; TRBD1 aligns across 8 bases. CDR3 length: 13 residues. V trimming: 5 bases; J trimming: 3 bases; junction bases outside the gene matches: 3. The germline gives CDR1 LNHDA, CDR2 SQIVND (reference sequence). CDR3 sequence: CASSPDRDYEQYF. CDR3 in DNA: TGTGCCAGTAGTCCGGACAGGGACTACGAGCAGTACTTC.

The chain links TRBV6-1 to TRBJ2-5; 7 bases are a match to TRBD2. The CDR3 runs to 13 residues. V shed 6 bases and J 3 bases; nucleotides not matched to a gene: 4. Looked up from germline, CDR1 is MNHNS and CDR2 is SASEGT. The CDR3 nucleotides are TGTGCCAGCAGCGGTCTAGCGGAAGAGACCCAGTACTTC. It is translated as CASSGLAEETQYF.

V gene TRBV12-5 combines with J gene TRBJ2-3; no reliable D call. CDR1 is LGHNT, CDR2 FRNRAP, per germline. The CDR3 runs to 15 residues. Trimming cost V 5 bases and J 4 bases, with 16 bases left between them. This CDR3 is CASGPSSLSPDTQYF. In DNA form, the CDR3 reads TGTGCTAGTGGTCCATCCTCTCTCTCCCCAGATACGCAGTATTTT.

Notes on this clone: Other DNA sequences in the same sample also yield this CDR3. The chain employs TRBV18 and TRBJ2-7, with TRBD2 identical over 11 bases. The CDR3 is made up of 16 amino acids. Germline assignment: CDR1 KGHSH and CDR2 LQKENI. The V segment lost 3 bases and the J segment 1 base; nucleotides outside the gene matches: 5. CDR3 region: CASSPVLAGGSYEQYF. The CDR3 DNA sequence: TGTGCCAGCTCACCTGTGCTAGCGGGGGGTTCCTACGAGCAGTACTTC.

The V and J genes are TRBV6-1 and TRBJ2-6; a possible D gene is TRBD1 (6 bases). V dropped 6 bases and J dropped 1 base, with 10 bases sitting between them. Germline V gene sequence: CDR1 MNHNS, CDR2 SASEGT. There are 15 residues in the CDR3. This chain's CDR3 is CASRPDRSGANVLTF. As DNA, the CDR3 is TGTGCCAGCAGGCCTGACAGGTCTGGGGCCAACGTCCTGACTTTC.

V and J are TRBV9 and TRBJ2-3; 9 bases fit TRBD1. Germline-derived CDR1 and CDR2 are SGDLS and YYNGEE. This CDR3 has 16 residues. The J segment lost 4 bases and the V segment lost 4 bases, leaving 10 bases of the junction unmatched. The CDR3 DNA sequence: TGTGCCAGCAGCCCCACGTCAGGGACAGGGTCAGATACGCAGTATTTT. This gives the protein CASSPTSGTGSDTQYF. Based on the CDR3 plus reference TRBV9 and TRBJ2-3, the full variable domain is DSGVTQTPKHLITATGQRVTLRCSPRSGDLSVYWYQQSLDQGLQFLIQYYNGEERAKGNILERFSAQQFPDLHSELNLSSLELGDSALYFCASSPTSGTGSDTQYFGPGTRLTVL.

This clone was seen more than once but under ten times. V is TRBV6-5 and J is TRBJ1-1; tentative D call: TRBD1 (5 bases). V shed 10 bases and J shed 5 bases, with 14 bases lying between them. This CDR3 contains 12 residues. CDR1 and CDR2 (germline): MNHEY, SVGAGI. The DNA of the CDR3 is TGTGCCACCCCAGGGAAAAGGACTGAAGCTTTCTTT. Translated: CATPGKRTEAFF.

The rearrangement joins TRBV2 to TRBJ2-3; D might be TRBD2 (6 bases). Germline V gives CDR1 SNHLY, CDR2 FYNNEI. Between the trimmed V and J ends, which lost 7 bases and 0 bases, there was a span of 11 bases. The CDR3 covers 14 residues. This CDR3 is CASIRRGSTDTQYF. The CDR3 DNA reads TGTGCCAGCATACGGCGGGGCAGCACAGATACGCAGTATTTT.

The chain couples TRBV6-5 to TRBJ2-2, with 10 bases identical to TRBD1. This CDR3 has 16 amino acids. Germline V gene data show CDR1 as MNHEY and CDR2 as SVGAGI. The trim removed 0 bases at V and 7 bases at J, leaving 5 bases unmatched. In DNA form, the CDR3 reads TGTGCCAGCAGTTACTCGGACAGGGGGTTTGGCGGGGAGCTGTTTTTT. This encodes CASSYSDRGFGGELFF.

This clone occurred once. The chain joins TRBV7-2 to TRBJ1-4; tentatively, D is TRBD1 (5 bases). The CDR3 extends over 15 amino acids. V was pared by 6 bases and J by 1 base, with 12 bases between. CDR1 and CDR2 (germline): SGHTA, FQGNSA. This chain's CDR3 is CASSTRRGTNEKLFF. In DNA, the CDR3 is TGTGCCAGCAGTACGAGAAGGGGAACTAATGAAAAACTGTTTTTT.

This chain links TRBV6-6 with TRBJ2-3; D could derive from TRBD1 or TRBD2 (5 bases each). Germline CDR1 is MNHNY and CDR2 is SVGAGI (reference sequence). V was shortened by 7 bases and J by 1 base, with 12 bases between the two germline ends. This CDR3 comprises 14 residues. Here the CDR3 DNA reads TGTGCCAGCATCCCCTCGGGGCGCACAGATACGCAGTATTTT. It translates to CASIPSGRTDTQYF.

J is TRBJ1-1 and V is TRBV27; TRBD1 aligns across 8 bases. The V and J ends lost 6 bases and 4 bases, in that order; junction bases with no gene match: 7. The CDR3 loop spans 14 amino acids. Germline-derived CDR1 and CDR2 are MNHEY and SMNVEV (reference sequence). The CDR3 DNA follows: TGTGCCAGCAGCCTACTTACAGGGGGCACTGAAGCTTTCTTT. Its translation: CASSLLTGGTEAFF.

In DNA, the CDR3 is TGTGCCAGCAGCTTAACGGACAGCTATGGCTACACCTTC. It codes for CASSLTDSYGYTF. The rearrangement uses TRBV11-2 and TRBJ1-2; tentative D call: TRBD1 (6 bases). V was trimmed by 2 bases and J by 4 bases, leaving 8 bases between them. Per germline, CDR1 SGHAT and CDR2 FQNNGV. There are 13 residues in the CDR3.

The chain joins TRBV21-1 to TRBJ1-1. TRBV21-1 is a pseudogene segment. There are 10 residues in the CDR3. The CDR3 sequence: CASSKGWAFF. In DNA form, the CDR3 reads TGTGCCAGCAGCAAAGGGTGGGCTTTCTTT.

The chain carries TRBV6-1 and TRBJ2-7; D tentatively reads TRBD1 or TRBD2 (5 bases each). V was shortened by 1 base and J by 2 bases, with 12 bases between the two germline ends. Germline values: CDR1 MNHNS, CDR2 SASEGT. This CDR3 contains 15 residues. Here the CDR3 reads CASSEGAGTTYEQYF. The CDR3 bases are TGTGCCAGCAGTGAAGGGGCAGGGACCACCTACGAGCAGTACTTC.

This clone appeared once. The chain recombines TRBV5-1 with TRBJ1-2, with 7 bases that match TRBD1. Germline CDR1 reads SGHRS; CDR2 reads YFSETQ. The CDR3 is 15 amino acids. Trimming removed 3 bases from V and 4 bases from J; junction bases left unmatched: 9. This CDR3 is CASSSDRLGTYGYTF. The CDR3 nucleotides are TGCGCCAGCAGCTCGGACAGGCTAGGGACCTATGGCTACACCTTC.

The rearrangement links TRBV7-2 to TRBJ2-1, with 7 bases aligning to TRBD2. In germline, CDR1 is SGHTA, CDR2 FQGNSA. The CDR3 has 13 amino acids. V lost 5 bases to trimming and J lost 4 bases; unmatched junction nucleotides: 2. CDR3 amino acids: CASSRGVYNEQFF. CDR3 in DNA: TGTGCCAGCAGCCGGGGGGTTTACAATGAGCAGTTCTTC.

The chain combines TRBV14 with TRBJ2-1, with D uncertain. The V gene lost 0 bases and the J gene lost 7 bases, with 19 bases spanning the gap. The germline CDR1 and CDR2 sequences are SGHDN and FVKESK. The CDR3 length is 17 residues. The CDR3 is CASSQDFGYPFGNEQFF. CDR3 DNA sequence: TGTGCCAGCAGCCAAGATTTTGGTTACCCTTTTGGGAATGAGCAGTTCTTC.